This note documents a single T cell receptor beta chain sequence. Its antigen is not known. The CDR3 extends over 15 amino acids. The germline CDR1 and CDR2 sequences are SGHTA and FQGTGA. V gave up 2 bases and J gave up 1 base; unmatched junction bases: 2. This was the immunoSEQ v3 assay. Profiling relied on immunoSEQ multiplex PCR, and the TCRdb table lists in-frame clones only, not all of them. The top ten clones hold 5.6% of a sample with roughly 50,000 clones, just over 70% of them seen once. The time point denotes: pre-treatment sample, taken before nivolumab and TIL therapy. Pleural nodules or supraclavicular lymph nodes made up most of the excised metastases sampled. Patients were adults with stage 4 NSCLC. These data belong to a study of TIL therapy for anti-PD-1-resistant metastatic lung cancer. Background on the study: Tumors carried a median about 1.5 non-synonymous mutations per megabase.

Study-wide findings and caveats: The cohort had more treatment-naive, never-smoker and oncogene-addicted patients than typical. Compared with baseline intratumoral T cells, expanded TIL cultures were more clonal and less diverse (roughly 6.3% vs 31%).

V usage is TRBV7-3 and J usage is TRBJ2-3; 8 bases match TRBD2. This TCR came from a person aged 25-79 years with non-small cell lung cancer. Specimen: tumor tissue, collected at baseline. The CDR3 nucleotides read TGTGCCAGCAGCTTAGGGCGGGGGGGCACAGATACGCAGTATTTT. It is translated as CASSLGRGGTDTQYF.